What follows describes a single T cell receptor beta chain. Its specificity is unknown. These data are taken from a study of blood T cells in healthy people across ages. Overall study findings and caveats: TCR beta diversity, measured per million T cells, fell in a roughly linear way with age.

A second PCR of 7 to 11 cycles used a sample-barcoded 5' primer and a J-beta primer mix. TCRdb reanalysed the 5' RACE reads using MiXCR and keeps one entry per CDR3 protein. The sample yields about 1,600,000 distinct CDR3 sequences, around two fifths seen once. Healthy Russian Caucasian donors spanned ages about 6 to 100 years. The ends lost 1 base at V and 7 bases at J; junction bases unmatched: 4. The CDR3 sequence is 15 residues long. Germline V gives CDR1 SGHTA, CDR2 FQGNSA. The source material was blood. This chain uses TRBV7-2 with TRBJ2-2, with 9 bases that match TRBD2. The source is a woman aged 18-30 years in good health. This chain's CDR3 is CASSLGGRAGGELFF. The CDR3 DNA reads TGTGCCAGCAGCTTAGGCGGGAGGGCCGGCGGGGAGCTGTTTTTT.